Listed below are T cell receptor beta chains from one sample, sequenced in a study of CD8 T cells in ankylosing spondylitis. TCRdb recomputed calls from the 5' RACE reads with MiXCR, one row per CDR3 protein. Seen here are over 600,000 distinct CDR3 sequences, 15% to 20% observed once, and the top ten hold under 20%. The material sequenced was blood, either unsorted or a sorted T cell fraction (not recorded which). These receptors were collected from a male donor with ankylosing spondylitis. CDR3s include the opening cysteine and the closing phenylalanine or tryptophan. D genes are given only for firm matches. Rows give clone size only sometimes, using once, few, many, or a class for an expanded clone.

D gene,J gene,clone size,V gene,CDR3 DNA,CDR3 protein
TRBD1,TRBJ1-5,-,TRBV20-1,TGCAGTGCTAGGGAAACAGGGGTTCAGCCCCAGCATTTT,CSARETGVQPQHF
TRBD1,TRBJ1-2,few,TRBV2,TGTGCCAGCAGTCTGGGATCGCAGGGGGCTGGAGGCCACACCTTC,CASSLGSQGAGGHTF
-,TRBJ1-5,few,TRBV7-6,TGTGCCAGCAGCAGTAACCGGAATCAGCCCCAGCATTTT,CASSSNRNQPQHF
-,TRBJ2-7,few,TRBV7-9,TGTGCCAGCACTTCGGACCACTCCTACGAGCAGTACTTC,CASTSDHSYEQYF
-,TRBJ2-4,-,TRBV6-2/TRBV6-3,TGTGCCAGCAGTTACTTACACTTACAGGGATCCTCCGGCGACAAAAACATTCAGTACTTC,CASSYLHLQGSSGDKNIQYF
TRBD2,TRBJ2-3,few,TRBV12-3/TRBV12-4,TGTGCCAGCAGTCGACGACTAGCGGGACGCACAGATACGCAGTATTTT,CASSRRLAGRTDTQYF
TRBD1,TRBJ2-2,-,TRBV5-1,TGCGCCAGCAGCCCGGGACAGAATTTATTGGGGGAGCTGTTTTTT,CASSPGQNLLGELFF
TRBD1,TRBJ1-2,few,TRBV11-2,TGTGCCAGCAGCTCGAGGGGGGACAGGGGGCGGAAAAGCTATGGCTACACCTTC,CASSSRGDRGRKSYGYTF
-,TRBJ1-5,few,TRBV20-1,TGCAGTGCCCCGACAGAATATAGCAATCAGCCCCAGCATTTT,CSAPTEYSNQPQHF
-,TRBJ2-3,-,TRBV29-1,TGCAGCGTCCGCGGCGGACCGCCTAGCACAGATACGCAGTATTTT,CSVRGGPPSTDTQYF
TRBD1,TRBJ2-1,few,TRBV4-1,TGCGCCAGCAGCCAAGATGAGTGTTTACAAGAACCGGGACAGGCATCCTACAATGAGCAGTTCTTC,CASSQDECLQEPGQASYNEQFF
-,TRBJ1-1,-,TRBV20-1,TGCAGTGCTAGAGAGGGATCTGACACTGAAGCTTTCTTT,CSAREGSDTEAFF
TRBD2,TRBJ2-7,few,TRBV29-1,TGCAGCGCTGGGGAGGGGTACGAGCAGTACTTC,CSAGEGYEQYF
-,TRBJ2-7,-,TRBV7-8,TGTGCCAGCAGCGCTAGGGACCGCTCCTACGAGCAGTACTTC,CASSARDRSYEQYF
TRBD2,TRBJ2-4,-,TRBV6-2/TRBV6-3,TGTGCCAGCAGTTATGATAGCGGGAGAGCCAAAAACATTCAGTACTTC,CASSYDSGRAKNIQYF
-,TRBJ2-7,-,TRBV6-2/TRBV6-3,TGTGCCAGCAGTTTCTCTAGAGAGGGGTCGGACGAGCAGTACTTC,CASSFSREGSDEQYF
TRBD2,TRBJ2-2,-,TRBV27,TGTGCCAGCACCGGGACTAGGGGGATGGTGTTTTTT,CASTGTRGMVFF
-,TRBJ1-1,many,TRBV12-3/TRBV12-4,TGTGCCAGCACACATGGGGAACGGACGCTTCGGGGCACTGAAGCTTTCTTT,CASTHGERTLRGTEAFF
TRBD2,TRBJ2-3,-,TRBV7-6,TGTGCCAGCAGCCAATACACCAACCCGGGAGGGGACCGAGATACGCAGTATTTT,CASSQYTNPGGDRDTQYF
-,TRBJ1-4,few,TRBV28,TGTGCCAGCAGTTTATTTCGAGGGGGAGGTGAAAAACTGTTTTTT,CASSLFRGGGEKLFF
-,TRBJ1-5,-,TRBV20-1,TGCAGTGCTAGCGGGGACATCCATCAGCCCCAGCATTTT,CSASGDIHQPQHF